The clone carrying this T cell receptor (beta chain) was seen ten or more times. Its antigen remains unknown. The junction and the germline gene differ at one end; a read error may be behind it. The read ends 3 residues early relative to the CDR3; the germline J gene fills the gap. CDR3 size: 15 residues. Germline V gene data show CDR1 as LGHNA and CDR2 as YNFKEQ. Control and CVID samples contributed equal amounts of genomic DNA. The data were produced by immunoSEQ multiplex PCR, yet TCRdb's version contains in-frame clones alone and is incomplete. The specimen has more than 45,000 clones, none found just once. The source of the sample is a study of T cell clonality in common variable immunodeficiency. Study findings and constraints: Links between repertoire features and CVID complications were heterogeneity-limited. Fewer deletions and N-nucleotide insertions were reportedly seen in common variable immunodeficiency TCR beta sequences.

Both groups were predominantly of Caucasian heritage. The specimen sequenced was peripheral blood mononuclear cells. The receptor comes from a person aged 18-70 years in good health. The rearrangement uses TRBV4-2 and TRBJ1-5; 12 bases map to TRBD1. CDR3 bases read: TGCGCCAGCAGCCAAGGGACAGGGGGCGGTCAGCCC. It codes for CASSQGTGGGQP. The full CDR3 protein is CASSQGTGGGQPQHF.